Listed here are 15 T cell receptor beta chains from one sample, sequenced in a study of identical twins. TCRdb reanalysed the 5' RACE reads using MiXCR and keeps one entry per CDR3 protein. The sample includes 500,000 to 650,000 distinct CDR3 sequences, 7.1% seen only once; the top ten take 1.6%. These data were also filed under a second study, of yellow fever vaccine responses in identical twins.

Material for sequencing was PBMCs. These receptors were taken from a woman aged 18-29 years in good health.

The gene calls are TRBV7-8 and TRBJ2-3; 13 nucleotides line up with TRBD2. The junction had 13 bases not matched to a gene; V was cut back by 4 bases and J by 0 bases. Germline-derived CDR1 and CDR2 are SGHVS and FQNEAQ. The CDR3 runs to 20 residues. CDR3 sequence: CASSSRSWTSGSRSTDTQYF. DNA of the CDR3: TGTGCCAGCAGCTCACGCTCTTGGACTAGCGGGAGCCGTAGCACAGATACGCAGTATTTT. Looking up the rest from reference TRBV7-8 and TRBJ2-3 gives the full variable domain: GAGVSQSPRYKVAKRGQDVALRCDPISGHVSLFWYQQALGQGPEFLTYFQNEAQLDKSGLPSDRFFAERPEGSVSTLKIQRTQQEDSAVYLCASSSRSWTSGSRSTDTQYFGPGTRLTVL.

This clonotype was detected only a few times. V is TRBV7-2 and J is TRBJ1-2, with 8 bases fitting TRBD1. There are 14 residues in the CDR3. The germline gives CDR1 SGHTA, CDR2 FQGNSA. The V gene end was trimmed by 5 bases and the J gene end by 3 bases; junction bases not matched to a gene: 5. CDR3 amino acids: CASSPQGAHYGYTF. DNA of the CDR3: TGTGCCAGCAGCCCCCAGGGGGCTCACTATGGCTACACCTTC.

This clonotype was seen repeatedly, ten times or more. CDR3 region: CASSQDYRSVEKLFF. CDR3 nucleotides: TGCGCCAGCAGCCAAGATTACAGGAGTGTTGAAAAACTGTTTTTT. The chain couples TRBV4-1 to TRBJ1-4; tentatively, D is TRBD1 (5 bases). The CDR3 consists of 15 residues. The ends were cut back, 0 bases at V and 7 bases at J, with 12 bases in the middle. Germline loops: CDR1 MGHRA, CDR2 YSYEKL.

This clonotype was observed a few times. The CDR3 sequence: CSARRGKYGYTF. In nucleotides, the CDR3 is TGCAGTGCTAGAAGGGGGAAGTATGGCTACACCTTC. The gene calls are TRBV20-1 and TRBJ1-2; possibly TRBD1 for D (6 bases). Trimming stripped 2 bases from V and 5 bases from J, with 9 bases between. Per germline, CDR1 DFQATT and CDR2 SNEGSKA (reference sequence). The CDR3 extends over 12 amino acids.

In its sample, this clonotype was seen a few times. V and J are TRBV29-1 and TRBJ2-3; the D gene is possibly TRBD2 (6 bases). V lost 7 bases, J lost 9 bases, and 14 bases lay in between. The CDR3 extends over 11 amino acids. Per the germline V gene, CDR1 is SQVTM and CDR2 is ANQGSEA. The CDR3 is CSDVLAKTQYF. CDR3 coding DNA: TGCAGCGACGTTCTAGCGAAAACGCAGTATTTT.

This clonotype has ten or more counts. The DNA of the CDR3 is TGCGCCAGCAGCCGGGACCAAAACACTGAAGCTTTCTTT. Translation gives CASSRDQNTEAFF. The chain couples TRBV5-1 to TRBJ1-1; the D gene is possibly TRBD1 (5 bases). The germline V gene encodes CDR1 SGHRS and CDR2 YFSETQ. Deletions cut 4 bases from V and 2 bases from J, with 9 bases between. This CDR3 has 13 residues.

This clonotype was counted between two and nine times. The chain employs TRBV4-1 and TRBJ1-2; a possible D gene is TRBD1 (5 bases). V lost 2 bases, J lost 2 bases, and 15 bases lay in between. The CDR3 is 16 amino acids. Germline CDR1 and CDR2: MGHRA and YSYEKL. Here the CDR3 reads CASSQTTGSPNYGYTF. CDR3 nucleotides: TGCGCCAGCAGCCAAACTACAGGATCTCCAAACTATGGCTACACCTTC.

The chain combines TRBV6-1 with TRBJ1-4; D gene uncertain. Trimming left V 6 bases short and J 0 bases short, with 8 bases between. This CDR3 region has 14 residues. Germline CDR1 MNHNS, CDR2 SASEGT. The CDR3 DNA follows: TGTGCCAGCAGGGAGGTTGCAACTAATGAAAAACTGTTTTTT. Encoded protein: CASREVATNEKLFF.

This clonotype was recorded at least ten times. The chain is built from TRBV5-1 and TRBJ2-1, with TRBD2 identical over 10 bases. The V gene's germline CDR1 is SGHRS and CDR2 YFSETQ. This CDR3 has 16 residues. J lost 0 bases, V lost 6 bases, and 6 bases had no gene match. CDR3 loop: CASTKTSGYSYNEQFF. In DNA, the CDR3 is TGCGCCAGCACCAAGACTAGCGGGTACTCCTACAATGAGCAGTTCTTC.

The sample holds many counts of this clonotype. This rearrangement joins TRBV7-9 to TRBJ1-1; D remains ambiguous. V lost 4 bases and J 4 bases, leaving 13 bases between the germline ends. This CDR3 region has 14 residues. Germline V lookup: CDR1 SEHNR, CDR2 FQNEAQ (reference sequence). The CDR3 bases are TGTGCCAGCAGCTCGGACGGACTGATCACTGAAGCTTTCTTT. This gives the protein CASSSDGLITEAFF.

This sequence joins TRBV2 and TRBJ2-7, with D possibly matching TRBD2 (7 bases). Germline CDR1 SNHLY, CDR2 FYNNEI. The CDR3 runs to 14 residues. V was pared by 6 bases and J by 7 bases, with 19 bases between. The CDR3 bases are TGTGCCAGCAGGGGAGGGCAGGGGCGAGGAGAGCAGTACTTC. This translates into CASRGGQGRGEQYF.

The V call is TRBV10-3, the J call TRBJ2-7; D is unclear. V shed 2 bases and J shed 6 bases, with 11 bases lying between them. CDR1 ENHRY and CDR2 SYGVKD come from the germline V gene. CDR3 length: 13 residues. The CDR3 region is CAISEGGPFEQYF. CDR3 nucleotide sequence: TGTGCCATCAGTGAGGGTGGTCCGTTCGAGCAGTACTTC.

The sample holds many counts of this clonotype. This rearrangement joins TRBV5-1 to TRBJ1-2; D remains unclear. Germline V gives CDR1 SGHRS, CDR2 YFSETQ. Trimming took off 2 bases at V and 8 bases at J, with 16 bases between the two ends. The CDR3 consists of 14 residues. The CDR3 sequence: CASSFSTDQEGYTF. The CDR3 DNA is TGCGCCAGCAGCTTCTCAACAGACCAAGAAGGCTACACCTTC.

This clonotype occurred many times. The chain uses TRBV25-1 and TRBJ1-2; D is undetermined. The CDR3 totals 13 residues. Germline lookup yields CDR1 MGHDK and CDR2 SYGVNS. Trimming removed 2 bases at V and 3 bases at J, with 7 bases between. CDR3 nucleotides: TGTGCCAGCAGTGAAGTCGGTTACTATGGCTACACCTTC. Encoded protein: CASSEVGYYGYTF.

The table lists this clonotype with a few counts. The rearrangement links TRBV7-6 to TRBJ2-3; 9 bases match TRBD2. This CDR3 is built from 17 residues. V was clipped by 5 bases and J by 5 bases; unmatched bases: 14. CDR1 is SGHVS, CDR2 FNYEAQ, per germline. DNA for the CDR3: TGTGCCAGCAGCGCCCATTTCGGCGGGGGGGCCAAAGATACGCAGTATTTT. The encoded protein is CASSAHFGGGAKDTQYF.